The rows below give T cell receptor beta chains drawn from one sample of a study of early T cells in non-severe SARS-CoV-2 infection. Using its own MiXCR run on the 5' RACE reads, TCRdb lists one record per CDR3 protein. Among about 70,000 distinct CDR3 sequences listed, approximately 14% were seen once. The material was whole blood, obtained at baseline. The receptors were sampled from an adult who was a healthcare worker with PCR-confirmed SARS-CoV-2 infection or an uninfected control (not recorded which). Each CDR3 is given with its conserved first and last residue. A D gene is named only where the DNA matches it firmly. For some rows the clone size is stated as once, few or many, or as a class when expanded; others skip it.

CDR3: CASSWSPGAEETQYF
DNA: TGTGCCAGCAGCTGGAGCCCTGGGGCGGAAGAGACCCAGTACTTC
V: TRBV11-2
size: few
D: -
J: TRBJ2-5

CDR3: CASSLNGGRTEAFF
DNA: TGTGCCAGCAGCTTAAATGGGGGAAGGACTGAAGCTTTCTTT
V: TRBV7-2
size: -
D: -
J: TRBJ1-1

CDR3: CASSLHETLGANVLTF
DNA: TGTGCCAGCAGCCTCCATGAGACACTCGGGGCCAACGTCCTGACTTTC
V: TRBV28
size: many
D: -
J: TRBJ2-6

CDR3: CASSQRGGQATNEKLFF
DNA: TGTGCCAGCAGCCAGAGGGGAGGGCAAGCAACTAATGAAAAACTGTTTTTT
V: TRBV4-2
size: -
D: -
J: TRBJ1-4

CDR3: CASSRPGQGTYEQYF
DNA: TGTGCCAGCTCACGCCCGGGACAGGGGACCTACGAGCAGTACTTC
V: TRBV18
size: few
D: TRBD1
J: TRBJ2-7

CDR3: CAVKSSYNEQFF
DNA: TGTGCCGTGAAAAGCTCCTACAATGAGCAGTTCTTC
V: TRBV10-3
size: few
D: -
J: TRBJ2-1

CDR3: CASSQQGGEQYF
DNA: TGTGCCAGCTCACAACAGGGGGGCGAGCAGTACTTC
V: TRBV18
size: -
D: TRBD1
J: TRBJ2-7

CDR3: CASTVGGFYEQYF
DNA: TGTGCCAGCACCGTAGGGGGCTTCTACGAGCAGTACTTC
V: TRBV6-1
size: few
D: TRBD1
J: TRBJ2-7

CDR3: CASRPRTGALAANEKLFF
DNA: TGTGCCAGCAGGCCCCGGACAGGGGCCCTTGCAGCTAATGAAAAACTGTTTTTT
V: TRBV27
size: -
D: TRBD1
J: TRBJ1-4

CDR3: CASSLPGIPGELFF
DNA: TGTGCCAGCAGTTTACCGGGGATTCCCGGGGAGCTGTTTTTT
V: TRBV12-3/TRBV12-4
size: -
D: -
J: TRBJ2-2

CDR3: CASSLSQNTEAFF
DNA: TGTGCCAGCAGCTTAAGCCAGAACACTGAAGCTTTCTTT
V: TRBV7-3
size: -
D: -
J: TRBJ1-1

CDR3: CASSLTGINSYNEQFF
DNA: TGCGCCAGCAGCTTGACCGGGATCAACTCCTACAATGAGCAGTTCTTC
V: TRBV5-1
size: few
D: -
J: TRBJ2-1

CDR3: CASSLGLEETQYF
DNA: TGTGCCAGCAGCCTGGGGCTGGAAGAGACCCAGTACTTC
V: TRBV11-2
size: few
D: -
J: TRBJ2-5

CDR3: CASSPTSGRYRSYEQYF
DNA: TGTGCCAGTAGTCCGACTAGCGGGAGATACCGCTCCTACGAGCAGTACTTC
V: TRBV19
size: many
D: TRBD2
J: TRBJ2-7

CDR3: CSGGLAGSYNEQFF
DNA: TGCAGCGGAGGACTAGCGGGCTCCTACAATGAGCAGTTCTTC
V: TRBV29-1
size: many
D: TRBD2
J: TRBJ2-1

CDR3: CASSLDSASYEQYF
DNA: TGTGCCAGCAGCTTAGATTCAGCATCCTACGAGCAGTACTTC
V: TRBV7-9
size: -
D: -
J: TRBJ2-7

CDR3: CASSPHRGTGELFF
DNA: TGTGCCAGCAGCCCCCACAGGGGAACCGGGGAGCTGTTTTTT
V: TRBV28
size: many
D: TRBD1
J: TRBJ2-2

CDR3: CSALGQTNYGYTF
DNA: TGCAGTGCGTTGGGACAGACAAACTATGGCTACACCTTC
V: TRBV20-1
size: -
D: TRBD1
J: TRBJ1-2

CDR3: CASSPGTRSETQYF
DNA: TGTGCCAGCAGCCCGGGGACTAGAAGCGAGACCCAGTACTTC
V: TRBV7-9
size: few
D: TRBD2
J: TRBJ2-5

CDR3: CAISESERGYEQYF
DNA: TGTGCCATCAGTGAGTCTGAGCGGGGCTACGAGCAGTACTTC
V: TRBV10-3
size: -
D: TRBD2
J: TRBJ2-7

CDR3: CASSLTTGTRAYEQYF
DNA: TGTGCCAGCAGCTTGACCACCGGGACTAGAGCCTACGAGCAGTACTTC
V: TRBV5-8
size: few
D: TRBD2
J: TRBJ2-7

CDR3: CASSLQDNEQFF
DNA: TGTGCCAGCAGCCTACAGGACAATGAGCAGTTCTTC
V: TRBV28
size: medium-sized
D: -
J: TRBJ2-1

CDR3: CASSLGGQSSYNEQFF
DNA: TGTGCCAGCAGCTTAGGTGGGCAGAGCTCCTACAATGAGCAGTTCTTC
V: TRBV13
size: few
D: -
J: TRBJ2-1

CDR3: CASSLALAGGRETQYF
DNA: TGTGCCAGCAGCTTAGCGTTGGCGGGAGGGAGAGAGACCCAGTACTTC
V: TRBV7-8
size: many
D: TRBD2
J: TRBJ2-5

CDR3: CASSRTGGGSGEQFF
DNA: TGTGCCAGCAGCCGCACAGGGGGCGGGTCCGGTGAGCAGTTCTTC
V: TRBV7-9
size: -
D: TRBD1
J: TRBJ2-1

CDR3: CSALEGASTGELFF
DNA: TGCAGTGCCTTGGAGGGCGCGTCAACCGGGGAGCTGTTTTTT
V: TRBV20-1
size: few
D: -
J: TRBJ2-2

CDR3: CASQRDRQETQYF
DNA: TGTGCCAGCCAGCGGGACCGCCAAGAGACCCAGTACTTC
V: TRBV7-2
size: few
D: TRBD2
J: TRBJ2-5

CDR3: CALLGASGSSGELFF
DNA: TGTGCCCTCCTCGGGGCTAGCGGGAGTAGCGGGGAGCTGTTTTTT
V: TRBV30
size: -
D: TRBD2
J: TRBJ2-2

CDR3: CSASRPSGKYEQYF
DNA: TGCAGTGCTAGTCGCCCTAGCGGGAAGTACGAGCAGTACTTC
V: TRBV20-1
size: -
D: TRBD2
J: TRBJ2-7

CDR3: CASSYSRRGLGEQFF
DNA: TGTGCCAGCAGTTACTCCCGCAGGGGGCTAGGTGAGCAGTTCTTC
V: TRBV6-5
size: few
D: TRBD1
J: TRBJ2-1

CDR3: CASSYSAGYSGNTIYF
DNA: TGTGCCAGCAGTTACTCGGCCGGCTACTCTGGAAACACCATATATTTT
V: TRBV6-5
size: few
D: -
J: TRBJ1-3

CDR3: CSVEGLAGGPDTQYF
DNA: TGCAGCGTTGAAGGCCTAGCGGGAGGGCCAGATACGCAGTATTTT
V: TRBV29-1
size: -
D: TRBD2
J: TRBJ2-3

CDR3: CSVERQVTTEAFF
DNA: TGCAGCGTTGAGAGGCAGGTGACTACTGAAGCTTTCTTT
V: TRBV29-1
size: few
D: -
J: TRBJ1-1